The 11 T cell receptor beta chains reported below all come from one sample, sequenced in a study of beta chain features in type 1 diabetes (dated by TCRdb to the late 2010s). Receptor amplification or capture employed the immunoSEQ multiplex PCR assay. The entire amount of isolated RNA was reverse transcribed using the High Capacity cDNA Reverse Transcription Kit, so the sequenced TCRB transcripts were expressed ones. Drawn from immuneACCESS, this table holds only the in-frame rearrangements with V and J called that TCRdb kept. Clones are partly lost; checked studies trace under half to an unresolved V gene and leave the rest unexplained. This sample gives roughly 140,000 clones in total; around 10% of them show up just once. Roughly 1.9% of the sample is in the top ten clones. What was sequenced was central memory CD4+ T cells from blood. The source is a man in his late teens or twenties in good health.

This clone came up many times. The V and J genes are TRBV7-2 and TRBJ2-1; 16 bases agree with TRBD2. V shed 11 bases, J shed 9 bases, and the junction held 10 bases outside the gene matches. Per germline, CDR1 SGHTA and CDR2 FQGNSA. CDR3 size: 15 residues. The CDR3 loop reads CAGTSGRAPSPEQFF. The DNA for the CDR3 is TGTGCCGGGACTAGCGGGAGGGCCCCATCTCCTGAGCAGTTCTTC.

This clone has only a few counts. The chain carries TRBV2 and TRBJ2-5; 15 bases match TRBD2. The V segment lost 6 bases and the J segment 1 base; nucleotides outside the gene matches: 12. Germline lookup yields CDR1 SNHLY and CDR2 FYNNEI. This CDR3 is built from 19 residues. CDR3: CASRGPGLAGGLSQETQYF. CDR3 nucleotides: TGTGCCAGCAGGGGGCCGGGACTAGCGGGAGGACTAAGCCAAGAGACCCAGTACTTC.

The chain has TRBV7-2 and TRBJ1-6; 10 nucleotides line up with TRBD1. CDR1 SGHTA and CDR2 FQGNSA come from the germline V gene. CDR3 size: 16 residues. Unmatched junction bases numbered 9, after V lost 5 bases and J lost 8 bases. CDR3: CASSPGGTGADSPLHF. The CDR3 DNA sequence: TGTGCCAGCAGCCCCGGTGGGACAGGGGCGGATTCACCCCTCCACTTT.

The J gene is TRBJ1-2, the V gene TRBV7-2; no clear D gene. There are 13 residues in the CDR3. CDR1 and CDR2 from the germline V gene are SGHTA and FQGNSA. V lost 10 bases and J 8 bases, leaving 20 bases between the germline ends. As DNA, the CDR3 is TGTGCCACCGTTGACCAGAGGGCCGTAGGCTACACCTTC. Protein sequence: CATVDQRAVGYTF.

This clone was observed a handful of times. CDR3 bases: TGCGCCAGCAGCCTCCAAGGGGGTATCACAGATACGCAGTATTTT. Its protein is CASSLQGGITDTQYF. V and J are TRBV5-1 and TRBJ2-3; possibly TRBD1 for D (6 bases). V lost 4 bases and J lost 2, with 14 bases in between. Germline assignment: CDR1 SGHRS and CDR2 YFSETQ. This CDR3 contains 15 residues.

The table lists this clone with a few counts. In DNA form, the CDR3 reads TGTGCCAGCAGTCTCAGGGGGCCCTACAATGAGCAGTTCTTC. Residues: CASSLRGPYNEQFF. This chain joins TRBV28 and TRBJ2-1; TRBD1 matches 8 bases. The V gene's germline CDR1 is MDHEN and CDR2 SYDVKM. The CDR3 contains 14 residues. The ends lost 5 bases at V and 2 bases at J; junction bases unmatched: 2.

This clone was seen a handful of times. The rearrangement joins TRBV7-3 to TRBJ2-1; 7 nucleotides line up with TRBD2. The germline V gene encodes CDR1 SGHTA and CDR2 FQGTGA. Losses at the gene ends were 4 bases for V and 3 bases for J; bases not matched to a gene: 6. CDR3 length: 15 residues. The CDR3 DNA is TGTGCCAGCAGCTCTGGGGCTAGCGGCTACAATGAGCAGTTCTTC. It is translated as CASSSGASGYNEQFF.

This clone was observed many times. The chain uses TRBV7-2 and TRBJ2-1, with TRBD2 matching over 9 bases. Germline V lookup: CDR1 SGHTA, CDR2 FQGNSA. This CDR3 contains 17 residues. The J segment lost 0 bases and the V segment lost 0 bases, leaving 3 bases of the junction unmatched. CDR3 amino acids: CASSLASGGSSYNEQFF. The CDR3 region has the DNA TGTGCCAGCAGCTTAGCTAGCGGGGGAAGCTCCTACAATGAGCAGTTCTTC. Full variable domain (outside the CDR3, taken from reference TRBV7-2 and TRBJ2-1): GAGVSQSPSNKVTEKGKDVELRCDPISGHTALYWYRQSLGQGLEFLIYFQGNSAPDKSGLPSDRFSAERTGGSVSTLTIQRTQQEDSAVYLCASSLASGGSSYNEQFFGPGTRLTVL.

J is TRBJ1-1 and V is TRBV4-2; D is possibly TRBD1 (6 bases). Trimming pared 4 bases from V and 2 bases from J, leaving 17 bases between. CDR1 and CDR2 from the germline V gene are LGHNA and YNFKEQ. There are 16 residues in the CDR3. The CDR3 DNA follows: TGTGCCAGCAGCCCTTCAGCGGGGGCCGTAAACACTGAAGCTTTCTTT. Translation gives CASSPSAGAVNTEAFF.

This clone was detected only a few times. The chain recombines TRBV18 with TRBJ1-5, with 8 bases identical to TRBD1. The CDR3 contains 13 residues. CDR1 is KGHSH, CDR2 LQKENI, per germline. J gave up 5 bases and V 5 bases, and 2 bases lay outside the gene matches. Here the CDR3 reads CASSAGQDQPQHF. DNA of the CDR3: TGTGCCAGCTCAGCGGGACAGGATCAGCCCCAGCATTTT.

This clone came up a few times. This chain uses TRBV6-1 with TRBJ2-1; the D gene is possibly TRBD2 (6 bases). Trimming pared 1 base from V and 0 bases from J, leaving 10 bases between. Germline V gene lookup returns CDR1 MNHNS and CDR2 SASEGT. The CDR3 is made up of 16 amino acids. CDR3: CASSEVMGGSYNEQFF. DNA of the CDR3: TGTGCCAGCAGTGAAGTGATGGGGGGCTCCTACAATGAGCAGTTCTTC.